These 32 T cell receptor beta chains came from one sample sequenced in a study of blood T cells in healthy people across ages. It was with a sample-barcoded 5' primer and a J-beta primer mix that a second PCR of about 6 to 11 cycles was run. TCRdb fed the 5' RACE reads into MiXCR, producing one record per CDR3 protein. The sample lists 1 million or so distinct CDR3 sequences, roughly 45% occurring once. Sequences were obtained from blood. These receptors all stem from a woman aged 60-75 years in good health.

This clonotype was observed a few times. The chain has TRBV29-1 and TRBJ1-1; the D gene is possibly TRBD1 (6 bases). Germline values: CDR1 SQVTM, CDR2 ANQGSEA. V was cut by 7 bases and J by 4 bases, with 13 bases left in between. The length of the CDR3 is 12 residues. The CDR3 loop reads CSAFRGVTEAFF. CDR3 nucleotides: TGCAGCGCCTTTAGGGGGGTCACTGAAGCTTTCTTT. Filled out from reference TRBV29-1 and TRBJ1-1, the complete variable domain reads SAVISQKPSRDICQRGTSLTIQCQVDSQVTMMFWYRQQPGQSLTLIATANQGSEATYESGFVIDKFPISRPNLTFSTLTVSNMSPEDSSIYLCSAFRGVTEAFFGQGTRLTVV.

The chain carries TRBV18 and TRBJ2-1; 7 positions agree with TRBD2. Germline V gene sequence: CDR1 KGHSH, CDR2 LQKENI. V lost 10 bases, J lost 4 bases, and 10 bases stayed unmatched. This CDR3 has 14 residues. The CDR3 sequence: CATVDGRPYNEQFF. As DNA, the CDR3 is TGTGCCACCGTCGACGGGAGGCCTTACAATGAGCAGTTCTTC.

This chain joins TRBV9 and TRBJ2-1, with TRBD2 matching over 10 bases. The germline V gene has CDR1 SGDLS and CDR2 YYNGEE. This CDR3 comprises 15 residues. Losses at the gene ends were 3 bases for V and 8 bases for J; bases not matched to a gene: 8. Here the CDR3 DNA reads TGTGCCAGCAGCGCGGCCGGGACTAGCGCCTATGAGCAGTTCTTC. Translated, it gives CASSAAGTSAYEQFF. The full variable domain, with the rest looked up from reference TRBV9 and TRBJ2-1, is DSGVTQTPKHLITATGQRVTLRCSPRSGDLSVYWYQQSLDQGLQFLIQYYNGEERAKGNILERFSAQQFPDLHSELNLSSLELGDSALYFCASSAAGTSAYEQFFGPGTRLTVL.

In DNA, the CDR3 is TGCAGTGCTAGTGGACAGGTGGGCACTGAAGCTTTCTTT. It specifies CSASGQVGTEAFF. This chain joins TRBV20-1 and TRBJ1-1; 7 bases match TRBD1. This CDR3 spans 13 amino acids. Germline V gene data show CDR1 as DFQATT and CDR2 as SNEGSKA (reference sequence). The V and J ends lost 3 bases and 4 bases, in that order; junction bases with no gene match: 5.

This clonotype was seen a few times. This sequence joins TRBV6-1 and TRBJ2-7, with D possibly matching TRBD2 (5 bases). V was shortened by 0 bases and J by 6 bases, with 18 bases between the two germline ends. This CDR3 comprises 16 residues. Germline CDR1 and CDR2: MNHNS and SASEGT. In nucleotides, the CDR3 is TGTGCCAGCAGTGAAGCGCCCGGCAGTTCGAGGGCCGAGCAGTACTTC. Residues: CASSEAPGSSRAEQYF.

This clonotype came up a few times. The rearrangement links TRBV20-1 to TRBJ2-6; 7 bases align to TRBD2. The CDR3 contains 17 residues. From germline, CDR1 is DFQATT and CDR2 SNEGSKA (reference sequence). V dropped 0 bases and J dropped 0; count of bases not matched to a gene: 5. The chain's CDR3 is CSARDIRGDSGANVLTF. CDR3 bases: TGCAGTGCTAGAGATATCCGGGGGGACTCTGGGGCCAACGTCCTGACTTTC.

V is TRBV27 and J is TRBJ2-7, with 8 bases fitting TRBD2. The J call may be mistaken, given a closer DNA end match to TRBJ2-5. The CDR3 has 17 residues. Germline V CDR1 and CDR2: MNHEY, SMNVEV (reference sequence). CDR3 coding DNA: TGTGCCAGCAGTTTATTGAGGGCCGGGACTAGTCCCGCGACCCAGTACTTC. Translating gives CASSLLRAGTSPATQYF.

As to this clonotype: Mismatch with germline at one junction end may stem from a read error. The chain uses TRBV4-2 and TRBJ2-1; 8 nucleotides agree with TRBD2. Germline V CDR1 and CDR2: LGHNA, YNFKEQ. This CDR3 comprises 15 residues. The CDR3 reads CASSQGAGVGNERFF. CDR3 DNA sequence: TGTGCCAGCAGCCAAGGAGCGGGAGTCGGGAATGAGCGGTTCTTC.

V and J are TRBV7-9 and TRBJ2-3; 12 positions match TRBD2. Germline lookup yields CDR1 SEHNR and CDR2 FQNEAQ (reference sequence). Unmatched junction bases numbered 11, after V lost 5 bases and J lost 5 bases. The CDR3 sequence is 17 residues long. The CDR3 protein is CASSLLAGGPGGDTQYF. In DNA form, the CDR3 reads TGTGCCAGCAGCCTCCTAGCGGGAGGGCCGGGGGGAGATACGCAGTATTTT.

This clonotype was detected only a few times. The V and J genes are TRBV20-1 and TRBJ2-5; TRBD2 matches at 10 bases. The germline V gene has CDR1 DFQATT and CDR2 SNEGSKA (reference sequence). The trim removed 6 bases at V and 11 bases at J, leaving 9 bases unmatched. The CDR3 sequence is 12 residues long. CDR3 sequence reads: CSAEREGLEQYF. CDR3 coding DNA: TGCAGTGCAGAGCGGGAGGGGCTTGAGCAGTACTTC.

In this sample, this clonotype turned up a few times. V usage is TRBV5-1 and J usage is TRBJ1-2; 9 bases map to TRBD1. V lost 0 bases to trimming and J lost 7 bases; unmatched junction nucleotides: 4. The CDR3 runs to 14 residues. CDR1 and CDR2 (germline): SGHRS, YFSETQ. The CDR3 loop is CASSLGDRGAGYTF. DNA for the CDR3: TGCGCCAGCAGCTTGGGAGACAGGGGGGCTGGCTACACCTTC.

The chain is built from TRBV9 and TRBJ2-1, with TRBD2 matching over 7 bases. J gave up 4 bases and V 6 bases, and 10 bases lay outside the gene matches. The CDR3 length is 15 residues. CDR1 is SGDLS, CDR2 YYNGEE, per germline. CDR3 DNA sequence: TGTGCCAGCACCCCGTGGGGGGGGTTATACAATGAGCAGTTCTTC. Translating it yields CASTPWGGLYNEQFF.

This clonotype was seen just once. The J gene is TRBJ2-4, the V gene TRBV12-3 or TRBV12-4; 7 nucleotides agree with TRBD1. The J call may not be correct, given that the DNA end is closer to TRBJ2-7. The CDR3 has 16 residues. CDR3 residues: CASSAPRTGIPYEQYF. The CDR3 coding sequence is TGTGCCAGCAGTGCCCCTCGGACAGGAATTCCATACGAGCAGTACTTC.

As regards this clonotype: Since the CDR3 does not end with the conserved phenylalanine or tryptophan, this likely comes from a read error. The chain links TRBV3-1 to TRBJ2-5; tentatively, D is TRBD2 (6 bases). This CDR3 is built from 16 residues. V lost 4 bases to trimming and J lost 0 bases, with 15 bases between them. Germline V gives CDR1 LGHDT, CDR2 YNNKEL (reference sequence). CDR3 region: CASSPSGLTNQETQYG. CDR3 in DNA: TGTGCCAGCAGCCCCAGCGGACTAACCAACCAAGAGACCCAGTACGGC.

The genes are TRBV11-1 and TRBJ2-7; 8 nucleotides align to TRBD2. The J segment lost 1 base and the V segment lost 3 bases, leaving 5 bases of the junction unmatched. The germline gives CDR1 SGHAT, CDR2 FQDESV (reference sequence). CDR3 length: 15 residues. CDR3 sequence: CASSFLGTSSYEQYF. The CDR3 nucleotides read TGTGCCAGCAGCTTTCTGGGGACTAGTTCCTACGAGCAGTACTTC.

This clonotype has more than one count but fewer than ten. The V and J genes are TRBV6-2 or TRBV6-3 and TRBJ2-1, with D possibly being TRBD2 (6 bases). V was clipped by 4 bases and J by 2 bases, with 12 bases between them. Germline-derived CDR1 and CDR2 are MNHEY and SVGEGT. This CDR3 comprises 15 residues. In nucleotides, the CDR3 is TGTGCCAGCAGTTTAGGGCGGGACCCCTACAATGAGCAGTTCTTC. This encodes CASSLGRDPYNEQFF.

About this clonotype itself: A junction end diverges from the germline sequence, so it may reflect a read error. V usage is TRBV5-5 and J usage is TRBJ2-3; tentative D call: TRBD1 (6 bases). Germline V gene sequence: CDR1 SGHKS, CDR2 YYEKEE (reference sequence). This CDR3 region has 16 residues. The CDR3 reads CASSLNLPGGTDTRYF. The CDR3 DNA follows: TGTGCCAGCAGCCTCAATCTACCTGGGGGCACAGATACGCGGTATTTT.

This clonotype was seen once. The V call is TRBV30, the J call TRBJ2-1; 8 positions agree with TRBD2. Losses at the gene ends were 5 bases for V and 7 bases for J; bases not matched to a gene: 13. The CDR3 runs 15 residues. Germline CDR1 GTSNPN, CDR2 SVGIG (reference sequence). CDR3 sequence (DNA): TGTGCCTGGGGGGCGGGAAGCGGGAGCTGGAATGAGCAGTTCTTC. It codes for CAWGAGSGSWNEQFF.

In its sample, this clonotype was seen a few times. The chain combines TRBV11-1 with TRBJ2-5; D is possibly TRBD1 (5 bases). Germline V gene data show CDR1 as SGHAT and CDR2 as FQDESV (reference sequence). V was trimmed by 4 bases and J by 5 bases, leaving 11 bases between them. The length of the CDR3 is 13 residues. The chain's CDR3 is CASSSGLWETQYF. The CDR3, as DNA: TGTGCCAGCAGCTCAGGGCTATGGGAGACCCAGTACTTC.

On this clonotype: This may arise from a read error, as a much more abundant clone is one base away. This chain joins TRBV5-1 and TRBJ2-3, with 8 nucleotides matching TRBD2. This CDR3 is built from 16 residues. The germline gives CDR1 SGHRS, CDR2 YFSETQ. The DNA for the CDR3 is TGCACCAGCAGCTTGCGTGGTAGCGGGACTGGAGATACGCAGTATTTT. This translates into CTSSLRGSGTGDTQYF.

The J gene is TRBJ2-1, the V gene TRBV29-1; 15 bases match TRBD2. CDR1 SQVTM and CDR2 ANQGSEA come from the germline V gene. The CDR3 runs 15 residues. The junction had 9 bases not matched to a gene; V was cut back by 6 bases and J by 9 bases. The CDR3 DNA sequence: TGCAGCGTCGATGGACTAGCGGGAGGGCCTACTGAGCAGTTCTTC. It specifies CSVDGLAGGPTEQFF.

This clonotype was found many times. CDR3 DNA: TGTGCCAGCGGGGCCGAGGGCAGGGTCGGCAATCAGCCCCAGCATTTT. It codes for CASGAEGRVGNQPQHF. This rearrangement joins TRBV27 to TRBJ1-5; TRBD1 is a possible D gene (5 bases). The germline gives CDR1 MNHEY, CDR2 SMNVEV (reference sequence). This CDR3 spans 16 amino acids. The germline V and J ends were trimmed by 8 bases and 2 bases, with 19 bases remaining between them.

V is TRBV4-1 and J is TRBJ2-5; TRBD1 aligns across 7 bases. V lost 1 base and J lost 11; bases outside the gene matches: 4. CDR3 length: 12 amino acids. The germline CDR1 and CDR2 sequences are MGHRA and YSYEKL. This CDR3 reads CASSQGQGWQYF. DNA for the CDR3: TGCGCCAGCAGCCAAGGACAGGGTTGGCAGTACTTC.

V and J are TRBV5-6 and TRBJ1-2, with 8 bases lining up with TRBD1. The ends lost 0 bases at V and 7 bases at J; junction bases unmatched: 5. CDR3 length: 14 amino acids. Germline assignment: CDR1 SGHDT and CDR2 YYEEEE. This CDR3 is CASSLGQGATGYTF. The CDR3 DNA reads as TGTGCCAGCAGCTTGGGTCAGGGGGCGACTGGCTACACCTTC. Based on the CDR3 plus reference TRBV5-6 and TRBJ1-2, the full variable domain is DAGVTQSPTHLIKTRGQQVTLRCSPKSGHDTVSWYQQALGQGPQFIFQYYEEEERQRGNFPDRFSGHQFPNYSSELNVNALLLGDSALYLCASSLGQGATGYTFGSGTRLTVV.

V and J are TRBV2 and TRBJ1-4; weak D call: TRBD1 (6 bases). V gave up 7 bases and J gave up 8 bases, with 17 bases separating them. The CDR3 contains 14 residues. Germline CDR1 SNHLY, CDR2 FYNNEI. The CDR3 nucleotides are TGTGCCAGCAAGGTGGGGACACCTCCCGAAAAACTGTTTTTT. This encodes CASKVGTPPEKLFF.

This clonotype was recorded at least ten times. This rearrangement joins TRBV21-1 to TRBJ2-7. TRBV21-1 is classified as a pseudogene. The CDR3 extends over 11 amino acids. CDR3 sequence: CASSKGLTEYF. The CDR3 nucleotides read TGTGCCAGCAGCAAGGGTTTAACGGAGTACTTC.

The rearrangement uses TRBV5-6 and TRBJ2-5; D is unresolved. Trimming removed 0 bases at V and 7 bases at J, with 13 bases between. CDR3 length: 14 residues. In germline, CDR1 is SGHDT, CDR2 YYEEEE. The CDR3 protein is CASSLERLHWTQYF. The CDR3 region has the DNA TGTGCCAGCAGCTTGGAACGTCTCCACTGGACCCAGTACTTC.

The CDR3 region has the DNA TGTGCCAGCAGCTTAGTCTTCAGCCCTGAGCAGTTCTTC. It translates to CASSLVFSPEQFF. The chain carries TRBV7-2 and TRBJ2-1; D is uncertain. The germline gives CDR1 SGHTA, CDR2 FQGNSA. Trimming left V 1 base short and J 9 bases short, with 10 bases between. The CDR3 spans 13 residues.

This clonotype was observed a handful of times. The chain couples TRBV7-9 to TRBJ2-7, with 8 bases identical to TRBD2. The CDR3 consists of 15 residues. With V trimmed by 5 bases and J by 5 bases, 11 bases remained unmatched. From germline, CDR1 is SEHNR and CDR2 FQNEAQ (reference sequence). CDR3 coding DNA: TGTGCCAGCAGCCCGCGGGGGAGCGGGAGAAACGAGCAGTACTTC. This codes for CASSPRGSGRNEQYF.

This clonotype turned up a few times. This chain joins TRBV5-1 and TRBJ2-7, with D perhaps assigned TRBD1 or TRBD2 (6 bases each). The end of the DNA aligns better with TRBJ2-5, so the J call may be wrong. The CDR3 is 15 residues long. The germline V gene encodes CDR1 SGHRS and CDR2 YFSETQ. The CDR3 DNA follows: TGCGCCAGCAGCTTGGAGGATGGGGGGCGAGAGACCCAGTACTTC. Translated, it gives CASSLEDGGRETQYF.

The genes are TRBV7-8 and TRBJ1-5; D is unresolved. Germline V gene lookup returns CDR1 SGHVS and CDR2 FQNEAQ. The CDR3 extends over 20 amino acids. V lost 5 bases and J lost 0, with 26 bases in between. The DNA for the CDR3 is TGTGCCAGCAGCATTAGTAGCGAGGCGGTAGGAGGGTATAGCAATCAGCCCCAGCATTTT. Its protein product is CASSISSEAVGGYSNQPQHF.

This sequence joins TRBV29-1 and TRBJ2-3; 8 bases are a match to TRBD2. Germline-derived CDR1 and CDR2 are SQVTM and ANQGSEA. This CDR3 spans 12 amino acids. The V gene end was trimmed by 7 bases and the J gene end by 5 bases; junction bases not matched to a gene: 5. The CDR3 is CSGRAGVDTQYF. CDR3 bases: TGCAGCGGTAGAGCGGGAGTAGATACGCAGTATTTT.